This TCR beta chain appears in the sequencing data of a study of cytomegalovirus exposure and HLA in healthy donors. Trimming removed 4 bases from V and 0 bases from J; junction bases left unmatched: 6. Germline CDR1 and CDR2: LNHDA and SQIVND (reference sequence). The CDR3 is 16 amino acids. Primers included in the PCR were 60 Vbeta and 13 Jbeta primers. Some clones are missing from TCRdb's copy, which holds only in-frame ones; the method was immunoSEQ multiplex PCR. The sample records 150,000 to 200,000 clones, almost 80% being singletons. This clonotype originated in a man aged 25-45 years in good health and CMV-seronegative. The V and J genes are TRBV19 and TRBJ1-1, with 9 nucleotides matching TRBD1. Sequencing was carried out using PBMCs. Here the CDR3 DNA reads TGTGCCAGTAGTAGAGGGACAGGGACGATGAACACTGAAGCTTTCTTT. This translates into CASSRGTGTMNTEAFF.